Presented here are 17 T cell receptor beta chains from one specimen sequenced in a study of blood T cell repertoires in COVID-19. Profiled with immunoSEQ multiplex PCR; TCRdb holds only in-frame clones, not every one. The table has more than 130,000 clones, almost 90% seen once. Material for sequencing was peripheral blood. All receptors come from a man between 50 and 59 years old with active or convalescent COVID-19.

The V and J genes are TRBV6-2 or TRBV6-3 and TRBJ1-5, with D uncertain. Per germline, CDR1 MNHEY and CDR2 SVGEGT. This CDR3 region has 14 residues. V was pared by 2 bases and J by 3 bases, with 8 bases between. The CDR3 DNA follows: TGTGCCAGCAGTTACACGGGGAACAATCAGCCCCAGCATTTT. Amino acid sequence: CASSYTGNNQPQHF.

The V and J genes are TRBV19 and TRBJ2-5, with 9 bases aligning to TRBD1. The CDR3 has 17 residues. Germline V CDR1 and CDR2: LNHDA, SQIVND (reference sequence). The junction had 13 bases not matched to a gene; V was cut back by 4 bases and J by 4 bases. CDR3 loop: CASSTGTGRAAGETQYF. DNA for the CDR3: TGTGCCAGTAGTACCGGGACAGGGAGGGCCGCGGGAGAGACCCAGTACTTC.

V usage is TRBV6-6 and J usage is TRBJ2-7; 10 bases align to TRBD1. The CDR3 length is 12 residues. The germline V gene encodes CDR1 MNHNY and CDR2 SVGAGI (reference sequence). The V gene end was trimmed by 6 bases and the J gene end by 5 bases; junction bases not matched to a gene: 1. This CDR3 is CASRGQGNEQYF. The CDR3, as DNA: TGTGCCAGCAGGGGACAGGGGAACGAGCAGTACTTC.

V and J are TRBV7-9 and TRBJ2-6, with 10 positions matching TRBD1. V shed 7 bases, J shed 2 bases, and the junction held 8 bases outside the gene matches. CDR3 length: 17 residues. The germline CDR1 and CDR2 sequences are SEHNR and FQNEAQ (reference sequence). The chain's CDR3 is CASTRTGGYPGANVLTF. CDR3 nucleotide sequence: TGTGCCAGCACAAGGACAGGGGGTTACCCTGGGGCCAACGTCCTGACTTTC.

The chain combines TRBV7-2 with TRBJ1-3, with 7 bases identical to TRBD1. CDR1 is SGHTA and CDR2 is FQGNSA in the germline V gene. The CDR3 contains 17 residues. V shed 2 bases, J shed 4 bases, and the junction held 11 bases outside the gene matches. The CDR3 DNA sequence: TGTGCCAGCAGCTTAAGACACCCGGGACAGCTCGGAAACACCATATATTTT. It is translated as CASSLRHPGQLGNTIYF.

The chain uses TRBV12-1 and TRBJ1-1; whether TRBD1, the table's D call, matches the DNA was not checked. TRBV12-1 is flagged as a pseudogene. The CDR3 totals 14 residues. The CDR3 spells CASSFGQGHTEAFF. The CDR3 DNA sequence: TGTGCCAGCAGCTTTGGCCAGGGCCACACTGAAGCTTTCTTT.

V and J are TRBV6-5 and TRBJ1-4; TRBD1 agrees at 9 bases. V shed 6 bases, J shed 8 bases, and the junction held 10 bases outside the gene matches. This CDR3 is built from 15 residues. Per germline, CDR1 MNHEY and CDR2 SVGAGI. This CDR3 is CASSNNRGLREKLFF. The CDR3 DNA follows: TGTGCCAGCAGCAATAACAGGGGGCTTCGGGAAAAACTGTTTTTT.

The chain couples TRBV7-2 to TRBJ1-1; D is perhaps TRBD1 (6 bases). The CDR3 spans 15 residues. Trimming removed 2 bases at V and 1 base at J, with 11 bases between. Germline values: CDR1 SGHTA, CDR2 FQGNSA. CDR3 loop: CASSLMGHGNTEAFF. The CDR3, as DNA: TGTGCCAGCAGCTTAATGGGACACGGGAACACTGAAGCTTTCTTT.

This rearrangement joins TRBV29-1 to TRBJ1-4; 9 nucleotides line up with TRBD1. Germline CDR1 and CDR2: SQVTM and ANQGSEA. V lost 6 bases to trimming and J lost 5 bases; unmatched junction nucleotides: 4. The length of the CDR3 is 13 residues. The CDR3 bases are TGCAGCGTACGGGGACAGGGCAATGAAAAACTGTTTTTT. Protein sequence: CSVRGQGNEKLFF. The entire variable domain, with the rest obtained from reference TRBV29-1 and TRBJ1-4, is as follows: SAVISQKPSRDICQRGTSLTIQCQVDSQVTMMFWYRQQPGQSLTLIATANQGSEATYESGFVIDKFPISRPNLTFSTLTVSNMSPEDSSIYLCSVRGQGNEKLFFGSGTQLSVL.

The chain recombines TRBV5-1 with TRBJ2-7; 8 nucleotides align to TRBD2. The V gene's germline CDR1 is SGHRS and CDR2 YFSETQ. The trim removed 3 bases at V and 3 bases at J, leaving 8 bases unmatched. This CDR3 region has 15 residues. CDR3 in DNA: TGCGCCAGCAGCTCCGACACTAGCGGTTACTACGAGCAGTACTTC. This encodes CASSSDTSGYYEQYF.

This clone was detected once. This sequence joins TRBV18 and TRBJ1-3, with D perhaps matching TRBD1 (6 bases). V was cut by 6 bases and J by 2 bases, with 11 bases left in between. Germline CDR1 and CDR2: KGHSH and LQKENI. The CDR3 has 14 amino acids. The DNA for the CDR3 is TGTGCCAGCTCCGAACAGGGAACTGGAAACACCATATATTTT. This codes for CASSEQGTGNTIYF.

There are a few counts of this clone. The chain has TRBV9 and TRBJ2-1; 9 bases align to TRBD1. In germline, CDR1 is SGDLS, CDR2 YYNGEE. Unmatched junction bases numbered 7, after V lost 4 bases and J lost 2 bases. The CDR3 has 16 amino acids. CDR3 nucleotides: TGTGCCAGCAGCCCCGGGGACAGGGTGACCTACAATGAGCAGTTCTTC. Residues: CASSPGDRVTYNEQFF. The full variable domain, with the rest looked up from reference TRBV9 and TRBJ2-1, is DSGVTQTPKHLITATGQRVTLRCSPRSGDLSVYWYQQSLDQGLQFLIQYYNGEERAKGNILERFSAQQFPDLHSELNLSSLELGDSALYFCASSPGDRVTYNEQFFGPGTRLTVL.

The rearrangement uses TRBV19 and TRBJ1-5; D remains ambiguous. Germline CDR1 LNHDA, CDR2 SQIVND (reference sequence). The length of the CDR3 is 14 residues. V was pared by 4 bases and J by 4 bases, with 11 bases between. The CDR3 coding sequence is TGTGCCAGTAGTACTGTCGACGGGAATCAGCCCCAGCATTTT. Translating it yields CASSTVDGNQPQHF.

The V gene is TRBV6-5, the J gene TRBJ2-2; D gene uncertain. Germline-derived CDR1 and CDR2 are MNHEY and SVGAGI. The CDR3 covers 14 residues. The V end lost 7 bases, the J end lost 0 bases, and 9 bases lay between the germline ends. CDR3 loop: CASNYLANTGELFF. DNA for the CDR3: TGTGCCAGCAACTACTTAGCGAACACCGGGGAGCTGTTTTTT.

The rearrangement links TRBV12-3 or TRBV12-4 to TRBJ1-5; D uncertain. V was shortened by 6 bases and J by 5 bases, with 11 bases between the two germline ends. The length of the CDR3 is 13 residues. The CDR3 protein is CASRIRSDQPQHF. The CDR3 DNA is TGTGCCAGCAGAATACGGTCCGATCAGCCCCAGCATTTT.

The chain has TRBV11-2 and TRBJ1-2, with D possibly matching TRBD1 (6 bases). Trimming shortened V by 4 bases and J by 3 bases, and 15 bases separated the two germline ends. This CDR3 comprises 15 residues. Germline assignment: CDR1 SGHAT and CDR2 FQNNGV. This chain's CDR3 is CASSSVRQAYYGYTF. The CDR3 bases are TGTGCCAGCAGCTCCGTACGACAGGCCTACTATGGCTACACCTTC.

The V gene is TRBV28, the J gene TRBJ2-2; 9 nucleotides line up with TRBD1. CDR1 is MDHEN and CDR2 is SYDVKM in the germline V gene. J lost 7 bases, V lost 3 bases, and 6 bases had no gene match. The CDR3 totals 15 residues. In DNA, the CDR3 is TGTGCCAGCAGTTTCGGGACAGGGAGTGGCGGGGAGCTGTTTTTT. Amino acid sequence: CASSFGTGSGGELFF.